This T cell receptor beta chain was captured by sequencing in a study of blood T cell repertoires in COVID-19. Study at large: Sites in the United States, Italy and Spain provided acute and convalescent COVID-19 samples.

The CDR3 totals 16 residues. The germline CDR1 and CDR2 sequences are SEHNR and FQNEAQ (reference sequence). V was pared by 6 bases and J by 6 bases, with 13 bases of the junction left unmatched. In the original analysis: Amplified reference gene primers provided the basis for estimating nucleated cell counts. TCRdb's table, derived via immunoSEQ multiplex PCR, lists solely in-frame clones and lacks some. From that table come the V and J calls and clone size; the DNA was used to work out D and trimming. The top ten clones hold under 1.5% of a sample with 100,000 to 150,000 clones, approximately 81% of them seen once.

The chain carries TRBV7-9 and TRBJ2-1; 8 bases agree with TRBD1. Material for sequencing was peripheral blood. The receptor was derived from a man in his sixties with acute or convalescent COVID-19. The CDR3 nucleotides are TGTGCCAGCAGATCTGCTACAGGGGGAGGAGGCAATGAGCAGTTCTTC. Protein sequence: CASRSATGGGGNEQFF.